Below are 19 T cell receptor beta chains sequenced from a single sample in a study of Graves' ophthalmopathy and Graves' hyperthyroidism. RNA served as the template for amplifying TCR beta CDR3 regions. HTBI primers were employed in first-round RT-PCR, then a second-round multiplex PCR followed. TCRdb ran MiXCR on the multiplex PCR reads and lists one entry per CDR3 protein. The sample gives 350,000 to 450,000 distinct CDR3 sequences, about 18% of which show up once; more than 1.5% is in the top ten. Sequencing was carried out using peripheral blood. These receptors originate from a woman under 30 with Graves' ophthalmopathy.

This clonotype was counted many times. The gene calls are TRBV7-3 and TRBJ1-1, with 9 bases identical to TRBD1. CDR1 SGHTA and CDR2 FQGTGA come from the germline V gene. The CDR3 sequence is 15 residues long. V was clipped by 0 bases and J by 4 bases; unmatched bases: 3. Here the CDR3 reads CASSLTRDRATEAFF. The CDR3 DNA reads as TGTGCCAGCAGCTTAACGAGGGACAGGGCCACTGAAGCTTTCTTT.

This clonotype was observed many times. At one boundary the junction diverges from the germline segment, which might be a read error. This chain connects TRBV12-3 or TRBV12-4 to TRBJ2-3; TRBD2 is a possible D gene (5 bases). This CDR3 has 11 residues. CDR3 protein: CASSLRDTQYF. DNA of the CDR3: TGTGCCAGCAGTTTGAGGGATACGCAATATTTT.

This clonotype was detected ten times or more. V is TRBV27 and J is TRBJ2-5; 7 nucleotides agree with TRBD1. The CDR3 totals 13 residues. Trimming at V came to 0 bases and at J to 5 bases, leaving 0 bases not matched to a gene. CDR1 is MNHEY and CDR2 is SMNVEV in the germline V gene (reference sequence). The CDR3 here is CASSLSRGETQYF. As DNA, the CDR3 is TGTGCCAGCAGTTTATCCAGGGGGGAGACCCAGTACTTC.

This clonotype was counted ten times or more. The chain couples TRBV25-1 to TRBJ1-2, with TRBD1 as a possible D gene (6 bases). This CDR3 region has 15 residues. The germline V gene encodes CDR1 MGHDK and CDR2 SYGVNS. Trimming cost V 4 bases and J 1 base, with 13 bases left between them. Here the CDR3 reads CASSGGDTVNYGYTF. In nucleotides, the CDR3 is TGTGCCAGCAGTGGGGGGGACACAGTTAACTATGGCTACACCTTC.

The table lists this clonotype with many counts. The chain carries TRBV11-2 and TRBJ2-7, with 9 nucleotides matching TRBD2. The CDR3 length is 15 residues. CDR1 is SGHAT and CDR2 is FQNNGV in the germline V gene. With 5 bases clipped from V and 0 bases from J, the junction kept 5 bases outside the gene matches. The CDR3 nucleotides read TGTGCCAGCAGCCCCAGACTAGCGGCCTCCTACGAGCAGTACTTC. Translation: CASSPRLAASYEQYF.

This clonotype appeared many times. The chain links TRBV24-1 to TRBJ2-2, with 7 bases identical to TRBD1. Per the germline V gene, CDR1 is KGHDR and CDR2 is SFDVKD. This CDR3 has 18 amino acids. V shed 0 bases and J 1 base; nucleotides not matched to a gene: 7. The CDR3 sequence is CATSDLPGQGVNTGELFF. CDR3 DNA: TGTGCCACCAGTGATTTGCCCGGCCAGGGGGTGAACACCGGGGAGCTGTTTTTT.

This clonotype has more than one count but fewer than ten. The rearrangement uses TRBV11-2 and TRBJ2-7; possible D gene TRBD2, 6 bases. V lost 5 bases, J lost 4 bases, and 21 bases lay in between. This CDR3 is built from 16 residues. Germline V lookup: CDR1 SGHAT, CDR2 FQNNGV. The DNA of the CDR3 is TGTGCCAGCAGCCCCCGACAGATCCGGGGGAGGTACGAGCAGTACTTC. As protein: CASSPRQIRGRYEQYF. Based on the CDR3 plus reference TRBV11-2 and TRBJ2-7, the full variable domain is EAGVAQSPRYKIIEKRQSVAFWCNPISGHATLYWYQQILGQGPKLLIQFQNNGVVDDSQLPKDRFSAERLKGVDSTLKIQPAKLEDSAVYLCASSPRQIRGRYEQYFGPGTRLTVT.

This clonotype was seen ten or more times. The chain combines TRBV6-5 with TRBJ1-1; D perhaps matches TRBD1 (5 bases). The germline CDR1 and CDR2 sequences are MNHEY and SVGAGI. This CDR3 spans 14 amino acids. Trimming stripped 6 bases from V and 5 bases from J, with 16 bases between. CDR3 protein: CASSLDSIFTEAFF. The CDR3 region has the DNA TGTGCCAGCAGCTTAGACAGTATATTTACTGAAGCTTTCTTT.

This clonotype has ten or more counts. CDR3 DNA sequence: TGCAGTGCTGGCGGGGTGGGGAACACTGAAGCTTTCTTT. It encodes CSAGGVGNTEAFF. The chain links TRBV20-1 to TRBJ1-1, with D hard to call. V was clipped by 5 bases and J by 1 base, with 11 bases between them. This CDR3 comprises 13 residues. Germline CDR1 is DFQATT and CDR2 is SNEGSKA (reference sequence).

Many counts were recorded for this clonotype. The chain carries TRBV12-3 or TRBV12-4 and TRBJ1-1; D is unclear. This CDR3 has 14 amino acids. V shed 3 bases and J shed 4 bases, with 12 bases lying between them. The CDR3 loop is CASSFPRGSTEAFF. DNA for the CDR3: TGTGCCAGCAGTTTCCCGCGGGGATCCACTGAAGCTTTCTTT.

There are many counts of this clonotype. This chain uses TRBV10-1 with TRBJ2-2, with 10 bases aligning to TRBD2. The CDR3 length is 16 residues. Per germline, CDR1 WNHNN and CDR2 SYGVQD (reference sequence). J was trimmed by 6 bases and V by 0 bases; bases with no gene match: 4. The chain's CDR3 is CASSESSSGRAGELFF. DNA of the CDR3: TGCGCCAGCAGTGAGTCGAGCAGCGGGAGGGCCGGGGAGCTGTTTTTT.

This clonotype was counted ten times or more. The chain recombines TRBV20-1 with TRBJ1-1, with D uncertain. Trimming removed 0 bases at V and 4 bases at J, with 12 bases between. The CDR3 sequence is 14 residues long. CDR1 is DFQATT and CDR2 is SNEGSKA in the germline V gene (reference sequence). CDR3 nucleotides: TGCAGTGCTAGAGATCCGCGGGGAACCACTGAAGCTTTCTTT. Translation: CSARDPRGTTEAFF.

In its sample, this clonotype was seen many times. The chain has TRBV4-2 and TRBJ1-5; D not resolved. Per the germline V gene, CDR1 is LGHNA and CDR2 is YNFKEQ. V lost 2 bases and J lost 7, with 18 bases in between. The CDR3 sequence is 16 residues long. CDR3 region: CASSQLWRPWGQPQHF. CDR3 nucleotides: TGTGCCAGCAGCCAACTCTGGAGGCCTTGGGGACAGCCCCAGCATTTT.

The chain links TRBV5-8 to TRBJ2-2; no clear D. CDR3 size: 14 residues. CDR1 SGHTS and CDR2 YDEGEE come from the germline V gene. With 3 bases removed from V and 5 bases from J, the gap between germline ends came to 11 bases. Here the CDR3 reads CASSSLVGTGELFF. For the CDR3, the DNA is TGTGCCAGCAGCTCCCTAGTGGGAACCGGGGAGCTGTTTTTT.

This clonotype was seen repeatedly, ten times or more. This chain joins TRBV19 and TRBJ1-1; D gene ambiguous. This CDR3 region has 15 residues. V lost 7 bases and J 0 bases, leaving 15 bases between the germline ends. Germline V gene sequence: CDR1 LNHDA, CDR2 SQIVND (reference sequence). The CDR3 DNA follows: TGTGCCAGTAAAAGGGATGGCCGGGTGAACACTGAAGCTTTCTTT. Residues: CASKRDGRVNTEAFF.

The J gene is TRBJ2-2, the V gene TRBV28; 7 bases are a match to TRBD1. The CDR3 spans 16 residues. The junction had 9 bases not matched to a gene; V was cut back by 7 bases and J by 1 base. The V gene's germline CDR1 is MDHEN and CDR2 SYDVKM. The DNA for the CDR3 is TGTGCCAGCACCCTACAGGGGTTCTTGAACACCGGGGAGCTGTTTTTT. Translation gives CASTLQGFLNTGELFF.

Ten or more counts support this clonotype. V usage is TRBV24-1 and J usage is TRBJ1-6; D is unclear. V was shortened by 3 bases and J by 8 bases, with 4 bases between the two germline ends. CDR1 is KGHDR, CDR2 SFDVKD, per germline. This CDR3 comprises 12 residues. For the CDR3, the DNA is TGTGCCACCAGTGATGTGGATTCACCCCTCCACTTT. It codes for CATSDVDSPLHF.

This clonotype occurred many times. The CDR3 nucleotides read TGTGCCAGCAGCTTAGGAACAAAGGGAGTTCACGCCGGGGAGCTGTTTTTT. Its translation is CASSLGTKGVHAGELFF. The gene calls are TRBV11-2 and TRBJ2-2, with a weak D call TRBD2 (5 bases). This CDR3 contains 17 residues. Germline CDR1 reads SGHAT; CDR2 reads FQNNGV. Trimming removed 1 base from V and 6 bases from J, with 18 bases in between.

This clonotype was counted at least ten times. This chain links TRBV7-8 with TRBJ2-7; D not resolved. V was trimmed by 0 bases and J by 2 bases, leaving 8 bases between them. CDR1 is SGHVS and CDR2 is FQNEAQ in the germline V gene. The CDR3 consists of 14 residues. The CDR3 region is CASSLAGTTYEQYF. The CDR3 bases are TGTGCCAGCAGCTTAGCGGGCACCACCTACGAGCAGTACTTC.